In its sample, the clone carrying this T cell receptor (beta chain) was seen once. This record belongs to a study of control samples from healthy donors and cancer patients. Trimming removed 6 bases at V and 8 bases at J, with 10 bases between. CDR3 length equals 10 residues. CDR1 and CDR2 from the germline V gene are SQVTM and ANQGSEA. The table came from immunoSEQ multiplex PCR; TCRdb's copy has only in-frame clones and leaves some out. The sample lists 57,000 or so clones; 94% were seen once. This sequence was found in a man aged 25 to 40 in good health. The sample comprised blood. The chain employs TRBV29-1 and TRBJ1-1, with D uncertain. This CDR3 reads CSVFLREAFF. CDR3 coding DNA: TGCAGCGTCTTTCTACGGGAAGCTTTCTTT. The whole variable domain, filled in from reference TRBV29-1 and TRBJ1-1, reads SAVISQKPSRDICQRGTSLTIQCQVDSQVTMMFWYRQQPGQSLTLIATANQGSEATYESGFVIDKFPISRPNLTFSTLTVSNMSPEDSSIYLCSVFLREAFFGQGTRLTVV.